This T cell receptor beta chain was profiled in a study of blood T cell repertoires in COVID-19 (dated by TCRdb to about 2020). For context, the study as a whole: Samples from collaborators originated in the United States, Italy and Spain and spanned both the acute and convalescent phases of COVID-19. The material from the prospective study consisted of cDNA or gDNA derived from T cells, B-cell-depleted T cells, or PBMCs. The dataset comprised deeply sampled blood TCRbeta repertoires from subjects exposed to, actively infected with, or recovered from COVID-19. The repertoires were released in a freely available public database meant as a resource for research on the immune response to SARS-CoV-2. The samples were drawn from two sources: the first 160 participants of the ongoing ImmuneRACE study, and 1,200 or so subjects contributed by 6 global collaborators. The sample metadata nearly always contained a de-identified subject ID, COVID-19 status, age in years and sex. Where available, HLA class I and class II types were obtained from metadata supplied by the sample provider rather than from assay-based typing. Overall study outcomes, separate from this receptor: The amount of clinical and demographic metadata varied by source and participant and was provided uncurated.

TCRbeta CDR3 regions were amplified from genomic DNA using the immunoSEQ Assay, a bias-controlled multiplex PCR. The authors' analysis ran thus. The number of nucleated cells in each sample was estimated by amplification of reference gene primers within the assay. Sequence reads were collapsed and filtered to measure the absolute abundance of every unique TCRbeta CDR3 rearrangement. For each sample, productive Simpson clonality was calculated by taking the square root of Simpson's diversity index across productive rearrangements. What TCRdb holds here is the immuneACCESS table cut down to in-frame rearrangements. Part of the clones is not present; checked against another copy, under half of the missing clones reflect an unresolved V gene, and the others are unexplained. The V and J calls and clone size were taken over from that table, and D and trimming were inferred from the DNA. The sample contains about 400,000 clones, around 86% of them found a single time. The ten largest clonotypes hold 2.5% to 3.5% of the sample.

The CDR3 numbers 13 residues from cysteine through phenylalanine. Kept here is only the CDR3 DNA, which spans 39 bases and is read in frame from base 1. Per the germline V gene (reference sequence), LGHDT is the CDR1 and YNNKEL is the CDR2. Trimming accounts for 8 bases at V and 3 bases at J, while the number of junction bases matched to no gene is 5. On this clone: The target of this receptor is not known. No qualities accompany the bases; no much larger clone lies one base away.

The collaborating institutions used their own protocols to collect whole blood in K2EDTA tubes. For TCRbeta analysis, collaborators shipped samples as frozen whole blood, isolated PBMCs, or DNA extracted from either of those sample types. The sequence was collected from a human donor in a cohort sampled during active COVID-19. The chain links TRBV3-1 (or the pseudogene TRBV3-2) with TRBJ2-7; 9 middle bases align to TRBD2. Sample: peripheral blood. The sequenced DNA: TGTGCCAGCGCGTCGACTAGCGGCTACGAGCAGTACTTC. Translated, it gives CASASTSGYEQYF.